This TCR beta chain was obtained from a study of T cell responses to AZD1222 COVID-19 vaccine. General study results and limits: The study sampled repertoires only after the peak T cell response.

Germline V CDR1 and CDR2: SNHLY, FYNNEI. The CDR3 sequence is 13 residues long. The germline V and J ends were trimmed by 2 bases and 5 bases, with 9 bases remaining between them. To note about this clone: Its target is unknown.

Profiling relied on immunoSEQ multiplex PCR, and the TCRdb table lists in-frame clones only, not all of them. The sample includes some 150,000 clones, 90% to 95% of them seen just once. This rearrangement joins TRBV2 to TRBJ1-1; D uncertain. The TCR sequence derives from an adult in good health. The material was peripheral blood, obtained on day 0 of AZD1222 vaccination. DNA for the CDR3: TGTGCCAGCAGTGAACTGCTGGAAACTGAAGCTTTCTTT. This translates into CASSELLETEAFF.